Sequencing of this TCR beta chain was carried out in a study of monozygotic twins with cystic fibrosis. A word on this clone: The antigen is not known.

Findings of the study overall: Nucleotide-identical clonotype sharing was significantly higher within monozygotic CF twin pairs than between unrelated CF individuals.

The data were produced by immunoSEQ multiplex PCR, yet TCRdb's version contains in-frame clones alone and is incomplete. The repertoire holds approximately 15,000 clones, just under 95% seen once, with about 10% in the top ten. V dropped 2 bases and J dropped 5 bases, with 7 bases sitting between them. Germline assignment: CDR1 SGHTA and CDR2 FQGTGA. CDR3 length equals 14 residues. The rearrangement links TRBV7-3 to TRBJ2-6; D is ambiguous. The source is a girl aged 2 to 10 with cystic fibrosis. Sequencing was carried out using blood. The CDR3 bases are TGTGCCAGCAGCTTATTTCCTCGGGCCAACGTCCTGACTTTC. Amino acids: CASSLFPRANVLTF.